Presented here are 23 T cell receptor beta chains from one specimen sequenced in a study of CD8 T cells in ankylosing spondylitis. TCRdb processed the 5' RACE reads anew with MiXCR; each CDR3 protein has one entry. Here the sample spans some 250,000 distinct CDR3 sequences, roughly 8.6% being singletons. The sequenced sample consisted of blood, either unsorted or a sorted T cell fraction (not recorded which). The source is a male donor with ankylosing spondylitis or in good health (not recorded which).

There are a few counts of this clonotype. This sequence joins TRBV7-2 and TRBJ1-1; D unclear. Deletions cut 3 bases from V and 1 base from J, with 9 bases between. This CDR3 region has 14 residues. Germline lookup yields CDR1 SGHTA and CDR2 FQGNSA. The CDR3 loop reads CASSFRQPNTEAFF. The CDR3 DNA follows: TGTGCCAGCAGCTTCCGGCAGCCGAACACTGAAGCTTTCTTT.

Many counts were recorded for this clonotype. The V call is TRBV12-3 or TRBV12-4, the J call TRBJ2-1; perhaps D is TRBD1 or TRBD2 (5 bases each). The CDR3 extends over 12 amino acids. Trimming cost V 5 bases and J 15 bases, with 17 bases left between them. DNA of the CDR3: TGTGCCAGCAGTCGAGAGGGGCAGGGTCCGTTCTTC. Translation gives CASSREGQGPFF.

In its sample, this clonotype was seen many times. In nucleotides, the CDR3 is TGTGCCAGCAGTTACCTACAGGGCCCCTACGAGCAGTACTTC. It specifies CASSYLQGPYEQYF. The rearrangement links TRBV6-5 to TRBJ2-7; D may be TRBD1 (6 bases). V was pared by 2 bases and J by 2 bases, with 10 bases between. There are 14 residues in the CDR3. CDR1 MNHEY and CDR2 SVGAGI come from the germline V gene.

There are many counts of this clonotype. The chain uses TRBV5-1 and TRBJ2-1, with 8 bases fitting TRBD2. Germline V gives CDR1 SGHRS, CDR2 YFSETQ. V dropped 3 bases and J dropped 1; count of bases not matched to a gene: 6. This CDR3 is built from 16 residues. In DNA form, the CDR3 reads TGCGCCAGCAGCTCACTTAGCGGGATGTCCTACAATGAGCAGTTCTTC. Translation: CASSSLSGMSYNEQFF.

In its sample, this clonotype was seen many times. The V and J genes are TRBV20-1 and TRBJ2-7; no firm D call. Between the trimmed V and J ends, which lost 2 bases and 4 bases, there was a span of 15 bases. Per the germline V gene, CDR1 is DFQATT and CDR2 is SNEGSKA (reference sequence). The CDR3 is 14 residues long. The DNA of the CDR3 is TGCAGTGCTAGATTGCGGACCTCGGTTTACGAGCAGTACTTC. This translates into CSARLRTSVYEQYF.

The gene calls are TRBV18 and TRBJ2-1; D is uncertain. Looked up from germline, CDR1 is KGHSH and CDR2 is LQKENI. The V end was cut by 3 bases, the J end by 7 bases, with 10 bases between. The CDR3 sequence is 13 residues long. The CDR3 is CASSPFMENEQFF. The CDR3 region has the DNA TGTGCCAGCTCACCTTTTATGGAAAATGAGCAGTTCTTC.

This clonotype has a count of ten or more. This rearrangement joins TRBV11-1 to TRBJ2-1, with 9 bases matching TRBD1. The CDR3 totals 16 residues. V lost 5 bases, J lost 4 bases, and 9 bases stayed unmatched. Germline V gene data show CDR1 as SGHAT and CDR2 as FQDESV (reference sequence). In nucleotides, the CDR3 is TGTGCCAGCAGCGGTTCACGGACAGGGGCATACAATGAGCAGTTCTTC. Translating gives CASSGSRTGAYNEQFF.

This clonotype was picked up many times. The chain recombines TRBV10-2 with TRBJ1-5; D call uncertain. The CDR3 extends over 14 amino acids. V was pared by 3 bases and J by 1 base, with 7 bases between. The germline V gene encodes CDR1 WSHSY and CDR2 SAAADI. CDR3 loop: CASSEQGSNQPQHF. The CDR3 DNA reads as TGCGCCAGCAGTGAACAAGGGAGCAATCAGCCCCAGCATTTT.

This clonotype showed up many times. This sequence joins TRBV5-1 and TRBJ2-2; D gene ambiguous. V lost 2 bases to trimming and J lost 6 bases, with 8 bases between them. The CDR3 runs 13 residues. The germline gives CDR1 SGHRS, CDR2 YFSETQ. The CDR3 loop is CASSLDAAGELFF. The CDR3 bases are TGCGCCAGCAGCTTAGACGCGGCCGGGGAGCTGTTTTTT.

Many counts were recorded for this clonotype. The rearrangement uses TRBV18 and TRBJ2-7; TRBD2 agrees at 14 bases. Germline V gene sequence: CDR1 KGHSH, CDR2 LQKENI. The CDR3 has 17 amino acids. Trimming at V came to 6 bases and at J to 5 bases, leaving 12 bases not matched to a gene. The CDR3 loop is CASSPKTSGGAGDEQYF. In DNA form, the CDR3 reads TGTGCCAGCTCCCCGAAGACTAGCGGGGGGGCAGGGGACGAGCAGTACTTC.

V gene TRBV5-6 combines with J gene TRBJ2-1; a possible D gene is TRBD2 (6 bases). CDR1 and CDR2 (germline): SGHDT, YYEEEE. Trimming removed 5 bases at V and 12 bases at J, with 15 bases between. This CDR3 has 12 residues. The CDR3 region is CASSRTLGGQFF. In DNA, the CDR3 is TGTGCCAGCAGTCGGACTCTGGGAGGGCAGTTCTTC. Based on the CDR3 plus reference TRBV5-6 and TRBJ2-1, the full variable domain is DAGVTQSPTHLIKTRGQQVTLRCSPKSGHDTVSWYQQALGQGPQFIFQYYEEEERQRGNFPDRFSGHQFPNYSSELNVNALLLGDSALYLCASSRTLGGQFFGPGTRLTVL.

This clonotype occurred many times. V is TRBV20-1 and J is TRBJ2-3; weak D call: TRBD1 (6 bases). Germline V lookup: CDR1 DFQATT, CDR2 SNEGSKA (reference sequence). The V end lost 6 bases, the J end lost 9 bases, and 16 bases lay between the germline ends. This CDR3 comprises 12 residues. The DNA of the CDR3 is TGCAGTGCGCCGGACAGAGGGGCCACGCAGTATTTT. Translating it yields CSAPDRGATQYF.

This clonotype was seen only a few times. The chain joins TRBV18 to TRBJ2-7; possible D gene TRBD1, 5 bases. The V gene lost 6 bases and the J gene lost 4 bases, with 22 bases spanning the gap. The CDR3 length is 16 residues. The V gene's germline CDR1 is KGHSH and CDR2 LQKENI. The CDR3 region has the DNA TGTGCCAGCTCCCCTACGGGCAGGGTGAACCTTTACGAGCAGTACTTC. Protein: CASSPTGRVNLYEQYF.

This clonotype was detected a few times. The J gene is TRBJ2-5, the V gene TRBV6-2 or TRBV6-3; tentative D call: TRBD1 (6 bases). Trimming left V 0 bases short and J 5 bases short, with 13 bases between. The CDR3 is 15 amino acids. Germline V gives CDR1 MNHEY, CDR2 SVGEGT. The CDR3 coding sequence is TGTGCCAGCAGTTACTCGGACAGTAGTTTGGAGACCCAGTACTTC. It codes for CASSYSDSSLETQYF.

The table lists this clonotype with many counts. The J gene is TRBJ2-1, the V gene TRBV11-2; 10 bases fit TRBD2. V trimming: 2 bases; J trimming: 1 base; junction bases outside the gene matches: 8. Germline assignment: CDR1 SGHAT and CDR2 FQNNGV. This CDR3 region has 18 residues. The CDR3 spells CASSLNSGGPGSYNEQFF. In DNA form, the CDR3 reads TGTGCCAGCAGCTTAAATAGCGGGGGGCCAGGGTCCTACAATGAGCAGTTCTTC. Supplemented by reference TRBV11-2 and TRBJ2-1, the full variable domain reads EAGVAQSPRYKIIEKRQSVAFWCNPISGHATLYWYQQILGQGPKLLIQFQNNGVVDDSQLPKDRFSAERLKGVDSTLKIQPAKLEDSAVYLCASSLNSGGPGSYNEQFFGPGTRLTVL.

This clonotype turned up a few times. This chain connects TRBV18 to TRBJ2-1, with TRBD2 matching over 12 bases. Germline V lookup: CDR1 KGHSH, CDR2 LQKENI. The CDR3 sequence is 15 residues long. Germline trimming cut 0 bases from V and 10 bases from J; bases unmatched to any gene: 4. CDR3 amino acids: CASSPPASGGDEQFF. CDR3 DNA sequence: TGTGCCAGCTCACCACCTGCTAGCGGGGGGGACGAGCAGTTCTTC.

This clonotype showed up many times. This sequence joins TRBV5-1 and TRBJ2-7, with unresolved D. V was pared by 0 bases and J by 3 bases, with 4 bases between. This CDR3 spans 12 amino acids. Germline CDR1 is SGHRS and CDR2 is YFSETQ. DNA of the CDR3: TGCGCCAGCAGCTTGGAAAGCTACGAGCAGTACTTC. This encodes CASSLESYEQYF.

This clonotype appeared many times. The chain recombines TRBV7-6 with TRBJ2-1; 8 nucleotides align to TRBD2. J was trimmed by 6 bases and V by 3 bases; bases with no gene match: 4. This CDR3 is 14 amino acids long. Germline CDR1 reads SGHVS; CDR2 reads FNYEAQ. Here the CDR3 DNA reads TGTGCCAGCAGCTTCGGGGGGGCCCTCAATGAGCAGTTCTTC. It is translated as CASSFGGALNEQFF.

This clonotype was detected ten times or more. V and J are TRBV7-6 and TRBJ1-1, with no clear D. From germline, CDR1 is SGHVS and CDR2 FNYEAQ. V lost 2 bases and J lost 5, with 12 bases in between. This CDR3 comprises 14 residues. CDR3 DNA: TGTGCCAGCAGCTTAATTGGGCTGGGGACTGAAGCTTTCTTT. Its translation: CASSLIGLGTEAFF.

J is TRBJ1-1 and V is TRBV9; no definite D call. The CDR3 loop spans 14 amino acids. Trimming removed 6 bases from V and 1 base from J, with 13 bases in between. Per germline, CDR1 SGDLS and CDR2 YYNGEE. CDR3 coding DNA: TGTGCCAGCACGCCGATCGTCCAGAACACTGAAGCTTTCTTT. Protein product: CASTPIVQNTEAFF.

In its sample, this clonotype was seen many times. This chain links TRBV7-8 with TRBJ2-6; D ambiguous. In germline, CDR1 is SGHVS, CDR2 FQNEAQ. The ends were cut back, 4 bases at V and 0 bases at J, with 7 bases in the middle. The CDR3 extends over 15 amino acids. CDR3 sequence (DNA): TGTGCCAGCAGCTCGAGTAGCTCTGGGGCCAACGTCCTGACTTTC. This sequence encodes CASSSSSSGANVLTF.

There are many counts of this clonotype. The genes are TRBV6-1 and TRBJ1-1; 7 bases line up with TRBD1. The CDR3 covers 14 residues. The V gene's germline CDR1 is MNHNS and CDR2 SASEGT. V dropped 6 bases and J dropped 5; count of bases not matched to a gene: 9. For the CDR3, the DNA is TGTGCCAGCAGAGGCCTGAGCAGGGGGACTGAAGCTTTCTTT. Amino acids: CASRGLSRGTEAFF.

The rearrangement joins TRBV3-1 to TRBJ1-1; TRBD1 matches at 10 bases. The CDR3 length is 16 residues. Trimming cost V 4 bases and J 1 base; bases outside gene matches: 6. The germline CDR1 and CDR2 sequences are LGHDT and YNNKEL (reference sequence). Written as DNA, the CDR3 is TGTGCCAGCAGCCGCCCCGGGACAGGGGAGAACACTGAAGCTTTCTTT. It encodes CASSRPGTGENTEAFF.